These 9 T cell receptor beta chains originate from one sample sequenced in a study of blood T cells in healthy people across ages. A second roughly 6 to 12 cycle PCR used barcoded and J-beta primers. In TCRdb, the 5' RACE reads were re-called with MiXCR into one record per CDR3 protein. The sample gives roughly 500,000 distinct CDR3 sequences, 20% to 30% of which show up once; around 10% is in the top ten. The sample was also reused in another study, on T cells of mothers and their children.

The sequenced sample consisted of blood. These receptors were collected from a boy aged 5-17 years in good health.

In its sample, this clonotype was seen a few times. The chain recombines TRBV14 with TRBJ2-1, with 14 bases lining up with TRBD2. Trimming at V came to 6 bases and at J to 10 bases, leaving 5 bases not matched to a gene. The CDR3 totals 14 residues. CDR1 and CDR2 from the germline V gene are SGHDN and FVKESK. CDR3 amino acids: CASRTSGGAREQFF. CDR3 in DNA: TGTGCCAGCAGGACTAGCGGGGGGGCAAGGGAGCAGTTCTTC.

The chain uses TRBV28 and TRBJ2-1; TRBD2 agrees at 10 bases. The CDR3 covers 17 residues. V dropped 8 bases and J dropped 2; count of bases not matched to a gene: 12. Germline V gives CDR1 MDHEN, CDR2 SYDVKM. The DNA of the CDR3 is TGTGCCAGCCCAGCCAACAAGCGGGAGGGCCCCTACAATGAGCAGTTCTTC. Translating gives CASPANKREGPYNEQFF.

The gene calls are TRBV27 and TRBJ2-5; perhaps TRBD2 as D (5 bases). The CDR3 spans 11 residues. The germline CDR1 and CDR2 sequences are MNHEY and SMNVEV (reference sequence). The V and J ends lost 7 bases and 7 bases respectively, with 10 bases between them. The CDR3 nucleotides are TGTGCCAGCACCGAGGGCCGGACCCAGTACTTC. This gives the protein CASTEGRTQYF.

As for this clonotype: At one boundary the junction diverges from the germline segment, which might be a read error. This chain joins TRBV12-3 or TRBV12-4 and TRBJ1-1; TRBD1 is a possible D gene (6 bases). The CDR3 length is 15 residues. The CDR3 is CASSLGGQQDTEAFF. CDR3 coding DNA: TGTGCCAGCAGCTTAGGGGGGCAGCAGGACACTGAAGCTTTCTTT.

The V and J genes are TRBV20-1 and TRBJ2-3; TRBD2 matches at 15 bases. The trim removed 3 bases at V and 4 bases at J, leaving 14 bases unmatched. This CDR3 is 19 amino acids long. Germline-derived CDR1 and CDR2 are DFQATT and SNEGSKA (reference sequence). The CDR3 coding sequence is TGCAGTGCTAGCCCGTGGACTAGCGGGAGGGCCGCTTGGGCAGATACGCAGTATTTT. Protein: CSASPWTSGRAAWADTQYF.

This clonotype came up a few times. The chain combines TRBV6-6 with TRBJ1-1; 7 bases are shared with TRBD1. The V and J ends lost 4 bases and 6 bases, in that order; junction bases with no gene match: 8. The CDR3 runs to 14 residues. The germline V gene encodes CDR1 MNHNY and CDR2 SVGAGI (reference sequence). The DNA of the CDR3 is TGTGCCAGCAGTTGGGACAGCGCTGAGCCTGAAGCTTTCTTT. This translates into CASSWDSAEPEAFF.

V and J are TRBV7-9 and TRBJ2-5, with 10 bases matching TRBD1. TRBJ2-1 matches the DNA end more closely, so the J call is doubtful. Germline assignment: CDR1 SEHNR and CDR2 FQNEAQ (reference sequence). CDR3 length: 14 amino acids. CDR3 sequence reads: CASSFPDRGDEQFF. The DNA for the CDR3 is TGTGCCAGCAGCTTCCCGGACAGGGGGGATGAGCAGTTCTTC.

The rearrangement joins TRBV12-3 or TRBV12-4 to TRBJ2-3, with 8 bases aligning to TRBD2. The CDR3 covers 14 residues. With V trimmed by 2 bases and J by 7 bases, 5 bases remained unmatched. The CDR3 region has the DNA TGTGCCAGCAGTTTACGCGGGAGGATCAATACGCAGTATTTT. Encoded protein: CASSLRGRINTQYF.

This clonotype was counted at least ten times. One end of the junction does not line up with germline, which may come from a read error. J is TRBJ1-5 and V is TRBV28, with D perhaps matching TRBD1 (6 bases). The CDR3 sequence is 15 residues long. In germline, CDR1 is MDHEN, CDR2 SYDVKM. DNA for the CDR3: TGTGCCAGCAGTTTAACAGGGATTAGCAATCAGCCCCAGCACTTT. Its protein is CASSLTGISNQPQHF. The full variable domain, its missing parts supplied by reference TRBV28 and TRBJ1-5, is DVKVTQSSRYLVKRTGEKVFLECVQDMDHENMFWYRQDPGLGLRLIYFSYDVKMKEKGDIPEGYSVSREKKERFSLILESASTNQTSMYLCASSLTGISNQPQHFGDGTRLSIL.